This T cell receptor beta chain was recorded in a study of CD8 T cells in ankylosing spondylitis. Study-wide results and caveats: Disease-associated clonotypes exhibited CD8+ identity and were relatively infrequent in peripheral blood.

Making use of molecular barcodes, quantitative 5'-RACE generated TCR beta libraries. One entry per CDR3 protein results from TCRdb running MiXCR on the 5' RACE reads. The sample consists of around 210,000 distinct CDR3 sequences, under 8.5% of them appearing once. Points on this clonotype: Antigen unknown.

CDR1 is SEHNR, CDR2 FQNEAQ, per germline (reference sequence). This CDR3 has 16 amino acids. The V segment lost 1 base and the J segment 3 bases; nucleotides outside the gene matches: 3. V usage is TRBV7-9 and J usage is TRBJ2-6; 7 bases match TRBD1. The source of this sequence is a female donor with ankylosing spondylitis or in good health (not recorded which). Sequenced sample: blood, either unsorted or a sorted T cell fraction (not recorded which). The chain's CDR3 is CASSLDTGVGANVLTF. CDR3 in DNA: TGTGCCAGCAGCTTAGATACAGGGGTTGGGGCCAACGTCCTGACTTTC.